This TCR beta chain is from a study of shared clonotypes between healthy human individuals. CDR3 length: 16 amino acids. V was clipped by 5 bases and J by 5 bases; unmatched bases: 13. Germline CDR1 is MGHDK and CDR2 is SYGVNS. TCRdb's copy holds only in-frame clones and misses some; the assay was immunoSEQ multiplex PCR. The sample comprises 2 million to 2.5 million clones, 80% to 95% of which are singletons, and more than 0.35% rests with the top ten. This chain uses TRBV25-1 with TRBJ2-7, with 9 bases lining up with TRBD1. Sequencing was done on a sample of naive CD4+ T cells from PBMCs. The subset: CD45RA+ positively selected. This receptor was identified in a young man in good health. Some clones in this sample may be carry-over from other donors' samples. CDR3 nucleotide sequence: TGTGCCAGCAGTTCCCCCGACTACAGGGGGCCGAACGAGCAGTACTTC. It codes for CASSSPDYRGPNEQYF.